This passage covers 25 T cell receptor beta chains from one sample sequenced in a study of shared clonotypes between healthy human individuals. The repertoire was sequenced with immunoSEQ multiplex PCR; TCRdb's copy has only in-frame clones and lacks some. The sample records roughly 2.6 million clones, around 90% being singletons. Sequenced input: naive CD4+ T cells sorted from blood. Subset defined: CD45RA+ positively selected. The source is a young man in good health.

This chain links TRBV21-1 with TRBJ1-2; no check of the table's D call, TRBD1, against the DNA was made. TRBV21-1 is noted as a pseudogene. This CDR3 comprises 17 residues. The CDR3 DNA is TGTGCCAGCACCCGTGAGGGACAGGGTAGAAATAACTATGGCTACACCTTC. It codes for CASTREGQGRNNYGYTF.

As regards this clone: The same CDR3 arises from other DNA sequences in this sample as well. This rearrangement joins TRBV18 to TRBJ1-5; TRBD1 aligns across 8 bases. This CDR3 spans 14 amino acids. Germline CDR1 and CDR2: KGHSH and LQKENI. V was pared by 5 bases and J by 6 bases, with 6 bases of the junction left unmatched. DNA for the CDR3: TGTGCCAGCTCAACCGGACAGGGAGGTCAGCCCCAGCATTTT. Protein: CASSTGQGGQPQHF.

V is TRBV21-1 and J is TRBJ2-5; the DNA was not compared with TRBD2, the D call given in the table. TRBV21-1 is a pseudogene locus. The CDR3 totals 13 residues. The CDR3 bases are TGTGCCAGCACCTTTGAGGGAGAAGGTGGCCAGTACTTC. Translation: CASTFEGEGGQYF.

The V gene is TRBV6-6, the J gene TRBJ1-1; D remains unclear. CDR3 length equals 14 residues. Germline V gives CDR1 MNHNY, CDR2 SVGAGI (reference sequence). V shed 8 bases and J shed 3 bases, with 16 bases lying between them. In nucleotides, the CDR3 is TGTGCCAGCCTACTAAGACGGGGTTACACTGAAGCTTTCTTT. This encodes CASLLRRGYTEAFF.

The genes are TRBV19 and TRBJ1-1; D gene unclear. With 5 bases removed from V and 2 bases from J, the gap between germline ends came to 9 bases. This CDR3 region has 13 residues. The germline V gene encodes CDR1 LNHDA and CDR2 SQIVND (reference sequence). CDR3 loop: CASSGYLNTEAFF. Written as DNA, the CDR3 is TGTGCCAGTAGTGGGTATTTAAACACTGAAGCTTTCTTT.

The chain recombines TRBV29-1 with TRBJ1-1, with TRBD1 matching 7 bases. After removal of 6 bases from V and 11 bases from J, the junction contained 9 bases not matched to a gene. This CDR3 is 11 amino acids long. Germline V lookup: CDR1 SQVTM, CDR2 ANQGSEA. The CDR3 region is CSVGTDLKAFF. The CDR3 DNA follows: TGCAGCGTCGGGACAGACCTAAAGGCTTTCTTT.

The CDR3 protein is CASSLETHKGDTQYF. For the CDR3, the DNA is TGTGCCAGCAGCCTCGAGACCCATAAAGGAGATACGCAGTATTTT. The genes are TRBV5-4 and TRBJ2-3; the D is unclear. CDR1 SGHNT and CDR2 YYREEE come from the germline V gene (reference sequence). This CDR3 comprises 15 residues. With 4 bases removed from V and 5 bases from J, the gap between germline ends came to 17 bases.

The CDR3 loop reads CASKGANTQYF. The CDR3, as DNA: TGTGCCAGCAAAGGGGCCAATACGCAGTATTTT. V is TRBV2 and J is TRBJ2-3, with a possible D match to TRBD1 (5 bases). Trimming took 7 bases from V and 7 from J, leaving 9 bases between them. The CDR3 has 11 amino acids. From germline, CDR1 is SNHLY and CDR2 FYNNEI.

The chain couples TRBV5-1 to TRBJ2-3; D assignment may be TRBD1 or TRBD2 (5 bases each). Trimming removed 0 bases from V and 0 bases from J, with 14 bases in between. This CDR3 is built from 17 residues. The germline gives CDR1 SGHRS, CDR2 YFSETQ. The CDR3, as DNA: TGCGCCAGCAGCTTGGCCCGGTTGGGGGAGAGCACAGATACGCAGTATTTT. Its protein product is CASSLARLGESTDTQYF.

The V gene is TRBV6-6, the J gene TRBJ2-7, with TRBD1 matching over 7 bases. Germline lookup yields CDR1 MNHNY and CDR2 SVGAGI (reference sequence). CDR3 length: 15 residues. Trimming took 0 bases from V and 2 from J; bases not matched to a gene: 4. CDR3 protein: CASSYSNDRAYEQYF. The CDR3 region has the DNA TGTGCCAGCAGTTACTCGAACGACAGGGCCTACGAGCAGTACTTC.

The chain joins TRBV5-1 to TRBJ2-1; 9 bases align to TRBD2. The CDR3 sequence is 16 residues long. V gave up 0 bases and J gave up 8 bases; unmatched junction bases: 9. Germline CDR1 is SGHRS and CDR2 is YFSETQ. The CDR3 sequence is CASSLGGRASGDEQFF. The DNA of the CDR3 is TGCGCCAGCAGCTTGGGCGGGAGGGCCTCTGGAGATGAGCAGTTCTTC.

This chain uses TRBV9 with TRBJ2-7; TRBD1 aligns across 9 bases. The V gene's germline CDR1 is SGDLS and CDR2 YYNGEE. V shed 4 bases and J 6 bases; nucleotides not matched to a gene: 11. The CDR3 consists of 15 residues. CDR3 residues: CASSTSGTGPSEQYF. CDR3 DNA sequence: TGTGCCAGCAGCACCTCCGGGACAGGGCCCTCCGAGCAGTACTTC.

Points on this clone: Other DNA sequences in the sample encode the same CDR3. CDR3 sequence: CASSQDLAIHTEAFF. The CDR3 nucleotides read TGCGCCAGCAGCCAAGATTTGGCGATCCACACTGAAGCTTTCTTT. The chain carries TRBV4-3 and TRBJ1-1; D is ambiguous. The germline V and J ends were trimmed by 0 bases and 3 bases, with 11 bases remaining between them. Germline CDR1 reads LGHNA; CDR2 reads YSLEER. This CDR3 has 15 residues.

The rearrangement uses TRBV28 and TRBJ2-7; TRBD1 agrees at 7 bases. Trimming removed 3 bases from V and 3 bases from J; junction bases left unmatched: 8. The CDR3 has 15 amino acids. CDR1 is MDHEN and CDR2 is SYDVKM in the germline V gene. The CDR3: CASSFRTGRIYEQYF. CDR3 nucleotide sequence: TGTGCCAGCAGTTTTAGGACAGGACGGATCTACGAGCAGTACTTC.

This chain links TRBV19 with TRBJ1-2, with D uncertain. Germline-derived CDR1 and CDR2 are LNHDA and SQIVND (reference sequence). This CDR3 comprises 13 residues. The V end lost 0 bases, the J end lost 5 bases, and 7 bases lay between the germline ends. CDR3 protein: CASSIEGPYGYTF. CDR3 DNA sequence: TGTGCCAGTAGTATAGAAGGACCGTATGGCTACACCTTC.

The rearrangement joins TRBV4-2 to TRBJ2-7, with 13 nucleotides matching TRBD2. Per the germline V gene, CDR1 is LGHNA and CDR2 is YNFKEQ. Germline trimming cut 4 bases from V and 7 bases from J; bases unmatched to any gene: 16. This CDR3 is 18 amino acids long. CDR3 in amino acids: CASSRTNTGTSGVTEQYF. The CDR3 DNA is TGTGCCAGCAGCCGAACGAATACCGGGACTAGCGGGGTAACGGAGCAGTACTTC.

J is TRBJ1-2 and V is TRBV5-8; TRBD1 agrees at 8 bases. Germline trimming cut 4 bases from V and 2 bases from J; bases unmatched to any gene: 4. The CDR3 is made up of 14 amino acids. Per the germline V gene, CDR1 is SGHTS and CDR2 is YDEGEE. CDR3 residues: CASSVRQGNYGYTF. The CDR3 nucleotides read TGTGCCAGCAGCGTTCGACAGGGGAACTATGGCTACACCTTC. Together with reference TRBV5-8 and TRBJ1-2, the CDR3 gives the full variable domain: EAGVTQSPTHLIKTRGQQATLRCSPISGHTSVYWYQQALGLGLQFLLWYDEGEERNRGNFPPRFSGRQFPNYSSELNVNALELEDSALYLCASSVRQGNYGYTFGSGTRLTVV.

The chain couples TRBV18 to TRBJ2-7, with a tentative D call TRBD1 (5 bases). Germline loops: CDR1 KGHSH, CDR2 LQKENI. This CDR3 has 13 residues. Trimming removed 5 bases from V and 2 bases from J, with 10 bases in between. The CDR3 nucleotides are TGTGCCAGCTCAAGGGGCAGCCCCTACGAGCAGTACTTC. Translation: CASSRGSPYEQYF.

The chain recombines TRBV4-3 with TRBJ2-3; possible D gene TRBD2, 6 bases. This CDR3 has 15 amino acids. In germline, CDR1 is LGHNA, CDR2 YSLEER. The V end lost 2 bases, the J end lost 0 bases, and 9 bases lay between the germline ends. CDR3 nucleotide sequence: TGCGCCAGCAGCCAATACGGGAGTAGCACAGATACGCAGTATTTT. Protein sequence: CASSQYGSSTDTQYF.

The CDR3 sequence is CASSYDREADTQYF. CDR3 in DNA: TGCGCCAGCAGCTACGACAGGGAAGCAGATACGCAGTATTTT. The chain has TRBV5-1 and TRBJ2-3; 7 bases map to TRBD1. Trimming cost V 3 bases and J 4 bases; bases outside gene matches: 5. This CDR3 spans 14 amino acids. CDR1 SGHRS and CDR2 YFSETQ come from the germline V gene.

V gene TRBV2 combines with J gene TRBJ2-3, with D possibly TRBD2 on 7 matching bases. The CDR3 is 14 amino acids. Between the trimmed V and J ends, which lost 7 bases and 0 bases, there was a span of 11 bases. Germline lookup yields CDR1 SNHLY and CDR2 FYNNEI. The CDR3: CASNRGASTDTQYF. In DNA form, the CDR3 reads TGTGCCAGCAACCGGGGGGCGAGCACAGATACGCAGTATTTT.

The J gene is TRBJ1-2, the V gene TRBV27; D remains unclear. V lost 4 bases, J lost 8 bases, and 11 bases lay in between. CDR3 size: 12 residues. Germline V gene lookup returns CDR1 MNHEY and CDR2 SMNVEV (reference sequence). CDR3 in DNA: TGTGCCAGCAGTTCTGGGCCGCCGGGCTACACCTTC. Its protein is CASSSGPPGYTF.

This clone has a single count. This specimen includes other DNA sequences encoding the same CDR3. This chain links TRBV11-2 with TRBJ2-7; 7 bases match TRBD1. Germline CDR1 is SGHAT and CDR2 is FQNNGV. The CDR3 runs 14 residues. V was clipped by 5 bases and J by 0 bases; unmatched bases: 4. CDR3 DNA sequence: TGTGCCAGCAGCCTCGGGGACAGCTCCTACGAGCAGTACTTC. It codes for CASSLGDSSYEQYF.

The J gene is TRBJ2-7, the V gene TRBV5-4; TRBD2 aligns across 12 bases. Trimming cost V 4 bases and J 7 bases; bases outside gene matches: 9. Germline lookup yields CDR1 SGHNT and CDR2 YYREEE (reference sequence). The CDR3 consists of 15 residues. The CDR3 sequence is CASSASSGGAGEQYF. CDR3 in DNA: TGTGCCAGCAGCGCATCTAGCGGGGGGGCTGGTGAGCAGTACTTC.

The chain has TRBV5-1 and TRBJ2-1; tentative D call: TRBD2 (6 bases). Germline CDR1 and CDR2: SGHRS and YFSETQ. The CDR3 runs 17 residues. Between the trimmed V and J ends, which lost 3 bases and 0 bases, there was a span of 16 bases. Written as DNA, the CDR3 is TGCGCCAGCAGCTCCGTGAGTGCGGGGCGCTCCTACAATGAGCAGTTCTTC. Protein product: CASSSVSAGRSYNEQFF.